Below are 19 T cell receptor beta chains sequenced from a single sample in a study of shared clonotypes between healthy human individuals. Only in-frame clones appear in the TCRdb table, and some are missing; sequencing was by immunoSEQ multiplex PCR. This table holds about 2.5 million clones, roughly 92% found once. The material sequenced was naive CD4+ T cells from PBMCs. As to subset: CD45RA+ positively selected. The receptors stem from a young man in good health. Some clones in this sample may be carry-over from other donors' samples.

The chain employs TRBV30 and TRBJ1-3; tentatively, D is TRBD1 (5 bases). CDR1 and CDR2 from the germline V gene are GTSNPN and SVGIG (reference sequence). The CDR3 spans 15 residues. With 0 bases removed from V and 2 bases from J, the gap between germline ends came to 11 bases. The CDR3 spells CAWSVRGSAGNTIYF. In nucleotides, the CDR3 is TGTGCCTGGAGTGTACGGGGGTCAGCTGGAAACACCATATATTTT.

The chain has TRBV21-1 and TRBJ2-3; the tabulated D call, TRBD1, remains unverified against the DNA. TRBV21-1 is labeled a pseudogene. This CDR3 spans 19 amino acids. The CDR3 region has the DNA TGTGCCAGCAGCAATACATTGTCCCAGGGGGTGGTTTTTTCAGATACGCAGTATTTT. The encoded protein is CASSNTLSQGVVFSDTQYF.

The J gene is TRBJ1-2, the V gene TRBV6-1; D not resolved. Trimming took off 8 bases at V and 5 bases at J, with 15 bases between the two ends. Germline V gene lookup returns CDR1 MNHNS and CDR2 SASEGT. This CDR3 is built from 13 residues. The CDR3 bases are TGTGCCAGCTCAGGCCAAGGGTGGTATGGCTACACCTTC. This translates into CASSGQGWYGYTF.

This clone showed up many times. The rearrangement uses TRBV7-8 and TRBJ2-7; a weak D match, TRBD2 (6 bases). V was cut by 4 bases and J by 0 bases, with 16 bases left in between. This CDR3 is built from 16 residues. The germline V gene encodes CDR1 SGHVS and CDR2 FQNEAQ. The CDR3 loop is CASSSRRGVSSYEQYF. CDR3 DNA: TGTGCCAGCAGCTCGAGGCGGGGTGTCAGCTCCTACGAGCAGTACTTC.

This clone has just one count. The genes are TRBV2 and TRBJ2-1; 11 positions agree with TRBD2. Germline trimming cut 4 bases from V and 1 base from J; bases unmatched to any gene: 3. The CDR3 runs to 16 residues. The germline V gene encodes CDR1 SNHLY and CDR2 FYNNEI. The DNA for the CDR3 is TGTGCCAGCAGTGTTAGCGGGAGGGTGTCCTACAATGAGCAGTTCTTC. Its translation: CASSVSGRVSYNEQFF.

The chain uses TRBV7-8 and TRBJ1-4, with 8 bases lining up with TRBD1. This CDR3 contains 17 residues. V trimming: 5 bases; J trimming: 8 bases; junction bases outside the gene matches: 16. Germline V gives CDR1 SGHVS, CDR2 FQNEAQ. The CDR3 nucleotides read TGTGCCAGCAGCAGAACTAGCCACGGACAGGGTTGGGAAAAACTGTTTTTT. Translating gives CASSRTSHGQGWEKLFF. The full variable domain, in which reference TRBV7-8 and TRBJ1-4 provide the parts outside the CDR3, is GAGVSQSPRYKVAKRGQDVALRCDPISGHVSLFWYQQALGQGPEFLTYFQNEAQLDKSGLPSDRFFAERPEGSVSTLKIQRTQQEDSAVYLCASSRTSHGQGWEKLFFGSGTQLSVL.

V usage is TRBV7-8 and J usage is TRBJ2-3; D gene ambiguous. CDR1 is SGHVS and CDR2 is FQNEAQ in the germline V gene. There are 14 residues in the CDR3. V lost 0 bases to trimming and J lost 6 bases, with 10 bases between them. CDR3 DNA: TGTGCCAGCAGCTTAGCTCTAGGTGGGGATACGCAGTATTTT. It is translated as CASSLALGGDTQYF.

This clone was counted a few times. This CDR3 is CASSLGKVLLNTEAFF. For the CDR3, the DNA is TGTGCCAGCAGCTTAGGGAAGGTCCTCTTGAACACTGAAGCTTTCTTT. This chain uses TRBV7-9 with TRBJ1-1; no firm D call. V was cut by 1 base and J by 0 bases, with 12 bases left in between. The CDR3 is 16 residues long. The germline CDR1 and CDR2 sequences are SEHNR and FQNEAQ (reference sequence).

The chain joins TRBV28 to TRBJ1-5; 7 bases match TRBD1. The CDR3 consists of 17 residues. CDR1 and CDR2 from the germline V gene are MDHEN and SYDVKM. J gave up 1 base and V 7 bases, and 13 bases lay outside the gene matches. CDR3: CASTENWGQSSNQPQHF. CDR3 sequence (DNA): TGTGCCAGCACCGAGAATTGGGGACAGTCGAGCAATCAGCCCCAGCATTTT.

This clone was recorded a few times. This chain connects TRBV4-1 to TRBJ1-2; 8 nucleotides align to TRBD1. J was trimmed by 4 bases and V by 1 base; bases with no gene match: 11. Germline V gives CDR1 MGHRA, CDR2 YSYEKL. The CDR3 covers 17 residues. The CDR3 coding sequence is TGCGCCAGCAGCCAAGGTCAGGGGGCACCGCAAGGCTATGGCTACACCTTC. The encoded protein is CASSQGQGAPQGYGYTF.

In the case of this clone: At the DNA level, this CDR3 is encoded by other sequences in the same sample as well. CDR3 sequence reads: CSVKGGTDTQYF. CDR3 DNA sequence: TGCAGCGTGAAGGGTGGCACAGATACGCAGTATTTT. V usage is TRBV29-1 and J usage is TRBJ2-3; D remains ambiguous. Germline V gives CDR1 SQVTM, CDR2 ANQGSEA. The V gene lost 6 bases and the J gene lost 1 base, with 8 bases spanning the gap. This CDR3 is built from 12 residues.

Comment on this clone: The sample contains more than one DNA sequence encoding this CDR3. The chain has TRBV6-5 and TRBJ2-7, with 12 nucleotides matching TRBD1. Germline CDR1 and CDR2: MNHEY and SVGAGI. The CDR3 length is 14 residues. J lost 4 bases, V lost 4 bases, and 2 bases had no gene match. Written as DNA, the CDR3 is TGTGCCAGCAGTTGGGACAGGGGGCCTTACGAGCAGTACTTC. It translates to CASSWDRGPYEQYF.

The CDR3 loop reads CASSRGPTGRTEAFF. CDR3 nucleotides: TGTGCCAGCAGCCGCGGCCCAACAGGGAGGACTGAAGCTTTCTTT. This sequence joins TRBV7-8 and TRBJ1-1, with TRBD1 as a possible D gene (6 bases). The germline V gene has CDR1 SGHVS and CDR2 FQNEAQ. V was pared by 5 bases and J by 5 bases, with 18 bases between. This CDR3 has 15 amino acids.

This chain connects TRBV2 to TRBJ1-1, with D tentatively TRBD1 (6 bases). CDR1 is SNHLY, CDR2 FYNNEI, per germline. The V gene lost 2 bases and the J gene lost 1 base, with 11 bases spanning the gap. This CDR3 is 15 amino acids long. The CDR3 DNA reads TGTGCCAGCAGTGAACGCAGGGGCTCGAACACTGAAGCTTTCTTT. Translating it yields CASSERRGSNTEAFF.

CDR3 bases: TGTGCCAGCAGACCCGAGGCAAGGAGGCAGCCCCAGCATTTT. This translates into CASRPEARRQPQHF. The chain has TRBV27 and TRBJ1-5; the D is unclear. CDR3 size: 14 residues. V was shortened by 6 bases and J by 7 bases, with 16 bases between the two germline ends. Looked up from germline, CDR1 is MNHEY and CDR2 is SMNVEV (reference sequence).

The chain is built from TRBV5-1 and TRBJ2-7; D might be TRBD2 (6 bases). Trimming left V 0 bases short and J 0 bases short, with 13 bases between. Germline CDR1 and CDR2: SGHRS and YFSETQ. The CDR3 extends over 16 amino acids. CDR3 sequence (DNA): TGCGCCAGCAGCTTGGAAGGGCTAGCGTACTCCTACGAGCAGTACTTC. Its protein is CASSLEGLAYSYEQYF.

The V gene is TRBV29-1, the J gene TRBJ2-1; D may be TRBD2 (5 bases). CDR1 is SQVTM, CDR2 ANQGSEA, per germline. With 7 bases removed from V and 6 bases from J, the gap between germline ends came to 16 bases. This CDR3 contains 13 residues. The CDR3 coding sequence is TGCAGCGGTACGATTGTAGGAGGCAATGAGCAGTTCTTC. Protein product: CSGTIVGGNEQFF.

This chain uses TRBV7-2 with TRBJ2-5; TRBD2 matches at 7 bases. From germline, CDR1 is SGHTA and CDR2 FQGNSA. The V and J ends lost 0 bases and 4 bases, in that order; junction bases with no gene match: 2. This CDR3 region has 14 residues. The DNA for the CDR3 is TGTGCCAGCAGCTTAGCAAGCGGGACAGAGACCCAGTACTTC. This gives the protein CASSLASGTETQYF.

V usage is TRBV18 and J usage is TRBJ2-1; D not resolved. The CDR3 runs 15 residues. V shed 3 bases and J shed 2 bases, with 11 bases lying between them. Looked up from germline, CDR1 is KGHSH and CDR2 is LQKENI. CDR3 loop: CASSPSVTTYNEQFF. Written as DNA, the CDR3 is TGTGCCAGCTCACCCTCGGTGACCACCTACAATGAGCAGTTCTTC.